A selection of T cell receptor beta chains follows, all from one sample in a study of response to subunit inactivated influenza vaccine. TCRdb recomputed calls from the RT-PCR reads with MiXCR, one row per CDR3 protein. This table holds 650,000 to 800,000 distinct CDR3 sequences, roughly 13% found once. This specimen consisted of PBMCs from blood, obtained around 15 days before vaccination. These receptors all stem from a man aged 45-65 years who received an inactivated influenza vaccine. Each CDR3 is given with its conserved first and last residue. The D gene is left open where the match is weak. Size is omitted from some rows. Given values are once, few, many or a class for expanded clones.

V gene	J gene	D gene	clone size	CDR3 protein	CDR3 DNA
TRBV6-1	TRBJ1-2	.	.	CASRRTEAFGYTF	TGTGCCAGCAGGAGAACAGAGGCTTTCGGCTACACCTTC
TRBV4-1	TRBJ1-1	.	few	CASSQVLGGGNTEAFF	TGCGCCAGCAGCCAAGTATTAGGGGGAGGGAACACTGAAGCTTTCTTT
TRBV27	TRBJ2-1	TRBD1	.	CASSSRTGAYNEQFF	TGTGCCAGCAGTTCGCGGACAGGCGCCTACAATGAGCAGTTCTTC
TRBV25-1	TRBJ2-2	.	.	CASRVPGPTGELFF	TGTGCCAGCAGAGTTCCGGGACCCACCGGGGAGCTGTTTTTT
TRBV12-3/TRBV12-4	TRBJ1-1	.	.	CASSPGPLGTEAFF	TGTGCCAGCAGTCCGGGGCCTCTGGGCACTGAAGCTTTCTTT
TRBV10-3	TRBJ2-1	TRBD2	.	CAISDGTSGRNWNEQFF	TGTGCCATCAGTGACGGGACTAGCGGGAGAAACTGGAATGAGCAGTTCTTC
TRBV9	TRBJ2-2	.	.	CASSSSGGGRAGELFF	TGTGCCAGCAGCAGCTCCGGCGGCGGGCGGGCCGGGGAGCTGTTTTTT
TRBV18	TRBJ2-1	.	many	CASSQGTYNEQFF	TGTGCCAGCTCACAAGGGACCTACAATGAGCAGTTCTTC
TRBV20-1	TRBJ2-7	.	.	CSALRASNSYEQYF	TGCAGTGCCCTCCGGGCCTCAAACTCCTACGAGCAGTACTTC
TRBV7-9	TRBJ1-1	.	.	CASNLDGNTEAFF	TGTGCCAGCAATTTGGACGGGAACACTGAAGCTTTCTTT
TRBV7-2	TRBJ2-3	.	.	CASSRRREDTQYF	TGTGCCAGCAGCCGACGCAGGGAAGATACGCAGTATTTT
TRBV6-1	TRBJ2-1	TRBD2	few	CASSPAGVGLAENNEQFF	TGTGCCAGCAGCCCAGCGGGGGTGGGACTAGCGGAAAACAATGAGCAGTTCTTC
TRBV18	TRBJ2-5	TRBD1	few	CASSPRTGLAETQYF	TGTGCCAGCTCACCACGGACAGGGTTAGCAGAGACCCAGTACTTC
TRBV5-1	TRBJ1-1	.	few	CASSPQTLGTEAFF	TGCGCCAGCAGCCCGCAGACCCTCGGAACTGAAGCTTTCTTT
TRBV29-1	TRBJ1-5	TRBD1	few	CSVGDRGNQPQHF	TGCAGCGTCGGGGACAGGGGCAATCAGCCCCAGCATTTT
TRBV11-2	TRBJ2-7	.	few	CASSALSEQYF	TGTGCCAGCAGCGCCCTTTCCGAGCAGTACTTC
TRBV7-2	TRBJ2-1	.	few	CASSSQLSSYNEQFF	TGTGCCAGCAGCTCCCAGCTGAGCTCCTACAATGAGCAGTTCTTC
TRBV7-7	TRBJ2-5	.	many	CASSSGRQGKETQYF	TGTGCCAGCAGCAGTGGTAGGCAGGGGAAGGAGACCCAGTACTTC
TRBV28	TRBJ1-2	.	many	CASSGVGRANYGYTF	TGTGCCAGCAGCGGAGTGGGCCGCGCCAACTATGGCTACACCTTC
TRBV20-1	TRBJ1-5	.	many	CSALPGAGNQPQHF	TGCAGTGCCCTCCCGGGGGCGGGCAATCAGCCCCAGCATTTT
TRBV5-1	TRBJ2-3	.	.	CASSDSQTDTQYF	TGCGCCAGCAGTGACTCCCAGACAGATACGCAGTATTTT
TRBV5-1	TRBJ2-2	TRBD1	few	CASSQTFDRGVEVFF	TGCGCCAGCAGCCAAACCTTCGACAGGGGCGTAGAAGTGTTTTTT
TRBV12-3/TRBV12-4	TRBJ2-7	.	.	CASSLTDGPRYEQYF	TGTGCCAGCAGTTTAACGGACGGTCCTCGATACGAGCAGTACTTC
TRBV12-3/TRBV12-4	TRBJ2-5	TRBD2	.	CASSKGLAGYEEETQYF	TGTGCCAGCAGCAAAGGACTAGCGGGATACGAGGAGGAGACCCAGTACTTC